This is a list of T cell receptor beta chains from one sample in a study of T cells after yellow fever vaccination. TCRdb reanalysed the 5' RACE reads using MiXCR and keeps one entry per CDR3 protein. The sample yields approximately 160,000 distinct CDR3 sequences, approximately 9.9% seen once. Specimen: CD8+ T cells sorted from PBMCs, collected 45 days after the yellow fever booster vaccination. These receptors were taken from a man between 18 and 35 years old who received the YFV17D yellow fever vaccine. Each CDR3 is given with its conserved first and last residue. Each record gives: clone size, D gene, J gene, V gene, CDR3 protein, CDR3 DNA. D genes are given only for firm matches. For some rows the clone size is stated as once, few or many, or as a class when expanded; others skip it.

clone_size: -; d_call: -; j_call: TRBJ2-6; v_call: TRBV7-9; cdr3_aa: CASSPPDGGANVLTF; cdr3_nt: TGTGCCAGCAGCCCGCCGGACGGTGGGGCCAACGTCCTGACTTTC
clone_size: few; d_call: TRBD1; j_call: TRBJ2-4; v_call: TRBV6-5; cdr3_aa: CASSPPTGKNIQYF; cdr3_nt: TGTGCCAGCAGCCCCCCGACAGGGAAAAACATTCAGTACTTC
clone_size: few; d_call: -; j_call: TRBJ2-1; v_call: TRBV6-4; cdr3_aa: CASAYGAAYNEQFF; cdr3_nt: TGTGCCAGCGCCTATGGGGCAGCCTACAATGAGCAGTTCTTC
clone_size: -; d_call: TRBD1; j_call: TRBJ2-3; v_call: TRBV5-5; cdr3_aa: CASSSGTGRGTTDTQYF; cdr3_nt: TGTGCCAGCAGCTCGGGGACAGGGCGGGGGACCACAGATACGCAGTATTTT
clone_size: few; d_call: TRBD1; j_call: TRBJ2-7; v_call: TRBV3-1; cdr3_aa: CASTRTGGNEQYF; cdr3_nt: TGTGCCAGCACTCGGACAGGGGGCAACGAGCAGTACTTC
clone_size: -; d_call: -; j_call: TRBJ2-2; v_call: TRBV11-2; cdr3_aa: CASSLGTLETNTGELFF; cdr3_nt: TGTGCCAGCAGCTTAGGAACTCTAGAAACGAACACCGGGGAGCTGTTTTTT
clone_size: few; d_call: -; j_call: TRBJ1-5; v_call: TRBV13; cdr3_aa: CASSLGRGVLQPQHF; cdr3_nt: TGTGCCAGCAGCTTAGGCCGCGGGGTTTTGCAGCCCCAGCATTTT
clone_size: few; d_call: -; j_call: TRBJ2-3; v_call: TRBV14; cdr3_aa: CASSQDMQDTQYF; cdr3_nt: TGTGCCAGCAGCCAAGATATGCAAGATACGCAGTATTTT
clone_size: many; d_call: -; j_call: TRBJ2-1; v_call: TRBV29-1; cdr3_aa: CSADSGNNEQFF; cdr3_nt: TGCAGCGCCGACTCCGGGAACAATGAGCAGTTCTTC
clone_size: -; d_call: -; j_call: TRBJ2-1; v_call: TRBV6-2/TRBV6-3; cdr3_aa: CASQGRGYNEQFF; cdr3_nt: TGTGCCAGCCAGGGGCGGGGGTACAATGAGCAGTTCTTC
clone_size: -; d_call: -; j_call: TRBJ2-5; v_call: TRBV7-2; cdr3_aa: CAIGRETQYF; cdr3_nt: TGTGCCATTGGACGGGAGACCCAGTACTTC
clone_size: -; d_call: -; j_call: TRBJ1-5; v_call: TRBV6-1; cdr3_aa: CASKNSNQPQHF; cdr3_nt: TGTGCCAGCAAGAATAGCAATCAGCCCCAGCATTTT
clone_size: -; d_call: TRBD1; j_call: TRBJ1-6; v_call: TRBV4-1; cdr3_aa: CASSQPGGGYNSPLHF; cdr3_nt: TGCGCCAGCAGCCAACCAGGGGGCGGGTATAATTCACCCCTCCACTTT
clone_size: few; d_call: -; j_call: TRBJ2-1; v_call: TRBV19; cdr3_aa: CASSLSGVYNEQFF; cdr3_nt: TGTGCCAGTAGTCTCAGCGGAGTATACAATGAGCAGTTCTTC
clone_size: many; d_call: TRBD1; j_call: TRBJ2-3; v_call: TRBV29-1; cdr3_aa: CSSSRDRGTDTQYF; cdr3_nt: TGCAGCTCCTCGAGGGACAGGGGGACAGATACGCAGTATTTT
clone_size: -; d_call: TRBD1; j_call: TRBJ2-7; v_call: TRBV3-1; cdr3_aa: CASSFGTGGLEQYF; cdr3_nt: TGTGCCAGCAGTTTCGGGACAGGGGGCTTGGAGCAGTACTTC
clone_size: -; d_call: -; j_call: TRBJ2-7; v_call: TRBV20-1; cdr3_aa: CSARGRDSALRYEQYF; cdr3_nt: TGCAGTGCTAGGGGACGGGACTCGGCCCTTCGCTACGAGCAGTACTTC
clone_size: many; d_call: -; j_call: TRBJ2-1; v_call: TRBV29-1; cdr3_aa: CSVDAGGDRGQFF; cdr3_nt: TGCAGCGTTGATGCGGGAGGGGACAGGGGGCAGTTCTTC